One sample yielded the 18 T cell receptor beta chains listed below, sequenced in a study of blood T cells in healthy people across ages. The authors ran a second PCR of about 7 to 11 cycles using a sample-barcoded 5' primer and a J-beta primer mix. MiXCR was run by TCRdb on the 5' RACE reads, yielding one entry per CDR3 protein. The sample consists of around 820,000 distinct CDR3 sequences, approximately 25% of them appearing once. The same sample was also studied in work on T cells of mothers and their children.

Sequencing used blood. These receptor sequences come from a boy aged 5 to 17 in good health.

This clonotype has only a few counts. CDR3 nucleotide sequence: TGTGCCAGCGGACAGCAGTTCGAGCAGTACTTC. This sequence encodes CASGQQFEQYF. The chain is built from TRBV6-6 and TRBJ2-5; a possible D gene is TRBD1 (6 bases). The J call may not be correct, given that the DNA end is closer to TRBJ2-7. The CDR3 covers 11 residues. Germline values: CDR1 MNHNY, CDR2 SVGAGI (reference sequence).

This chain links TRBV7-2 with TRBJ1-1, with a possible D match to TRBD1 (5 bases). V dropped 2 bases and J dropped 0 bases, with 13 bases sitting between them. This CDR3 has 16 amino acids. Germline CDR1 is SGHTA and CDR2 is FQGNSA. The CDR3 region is CASSLNWGTMNTEAFF. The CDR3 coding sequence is TGTGCCAGCAGCTTAAACTGGGGGACCATGAACACTGAAGCTTTCTTT.

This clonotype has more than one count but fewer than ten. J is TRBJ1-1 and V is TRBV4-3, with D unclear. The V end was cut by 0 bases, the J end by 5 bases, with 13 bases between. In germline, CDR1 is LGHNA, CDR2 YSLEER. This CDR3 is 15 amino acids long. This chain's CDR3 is CASSQDHGPETEAFF. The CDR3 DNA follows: TGCGCCAGCAGCCAAGATCACGGGCCGGAGACTGAAGCTTTCTTT.

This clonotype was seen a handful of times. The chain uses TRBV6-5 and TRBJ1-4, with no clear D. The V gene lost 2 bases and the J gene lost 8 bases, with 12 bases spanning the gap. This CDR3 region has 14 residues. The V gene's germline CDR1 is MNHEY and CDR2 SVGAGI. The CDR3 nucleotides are TGTGCCAGCAGTTACGGATGGCGGAGCGAAAAACTGTTTTTT. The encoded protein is CASSYGWRSEKLFF.

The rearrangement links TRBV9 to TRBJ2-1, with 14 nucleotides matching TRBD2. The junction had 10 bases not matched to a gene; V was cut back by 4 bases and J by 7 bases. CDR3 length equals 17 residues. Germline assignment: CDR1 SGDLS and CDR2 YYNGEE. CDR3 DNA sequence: TGTGCCAGCAGCCCTGAGACTAGCGGGAGGGCCCGGAATGAGCAGTTCTTC. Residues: CASSPETSGRARNEQFF.

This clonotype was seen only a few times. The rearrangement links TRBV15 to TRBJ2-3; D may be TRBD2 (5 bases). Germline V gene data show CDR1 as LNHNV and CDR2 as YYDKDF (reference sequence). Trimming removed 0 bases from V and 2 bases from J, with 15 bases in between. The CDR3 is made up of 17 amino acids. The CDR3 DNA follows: TGTGCCACCAGCAGAGAGGGAGACCCGGAGTCCACAGATACGCAGTATTTT. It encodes CATSREGDPESTDTQYF.

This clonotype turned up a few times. CDR3 coding DNA: TGTGCCAGCAGTTCAACAGCCGGGGGGACAGATACGCAGTATTTT. This translates into CASSSTAGGTDTQYF. The chain is built from TRBV12-3 or TRBV12-4 and TRBJ2-3; 7 positions match TRBD2. J gave up 3 bases and V 4 bases, and 7 bases lay outside the gene matches. This CDR3 spans 15 amino acids.

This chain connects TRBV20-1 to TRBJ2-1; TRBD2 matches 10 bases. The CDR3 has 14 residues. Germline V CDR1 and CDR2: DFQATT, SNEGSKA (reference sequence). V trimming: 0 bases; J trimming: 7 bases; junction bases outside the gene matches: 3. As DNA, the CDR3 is TGCAGTGCTAGAGAAGCGGGGGGGCCGAATGAGCAGTTCTTC. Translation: CSAREAGGPNEQFF.

The CDR3 spells CASSLASGQAYEQYF. In DNA, the CDR3 is TGTGCCAGCAGCTTGGCCAGCGGACAGGCCTACGAGCAATACTTC. The gene calls are TRBV7-6 and TRBJ2-5; TRBD1 matches at 7 bases. The junction had 18 bases not matched to a gene; V was cut back by 3 bases and J by 14 bases. Germline V lookup: CDR1 SGHVS, CDR2 FNYEAQ. The CDR3 is made up of 15 amino acids.

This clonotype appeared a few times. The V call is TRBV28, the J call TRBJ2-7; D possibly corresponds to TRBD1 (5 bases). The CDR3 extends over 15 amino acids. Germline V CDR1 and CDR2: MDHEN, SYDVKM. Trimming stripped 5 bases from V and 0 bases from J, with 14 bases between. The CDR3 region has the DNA TGTGCCAGCAGTGGGGCAGACATTACCTCCTACGAGCAGTACTTC. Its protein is CASSGADITSYEQYF.

CDR3 bases: TGCAGCGTATATCGGGTTGGGGGGGGAACTTACAATGAGCAGTTCTTC. Its translation: CSVYRVGGGTYNEQFF. The V call is TRBV29-1, the J call TRBJ2-1; 7 bases are shared with TRBD2. Per germline, CDR1 SQVTM and CDR2 ANQGSEA. The CDR3 has 16 residues. After removal of 6 bases from V and 4 bases from J, the junction contained 15 bases not matched to a gene.

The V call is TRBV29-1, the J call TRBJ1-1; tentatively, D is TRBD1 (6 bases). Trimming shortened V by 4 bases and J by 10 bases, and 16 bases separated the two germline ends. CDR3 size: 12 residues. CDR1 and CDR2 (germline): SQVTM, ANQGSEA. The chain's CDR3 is CSVAQQGLRAFF. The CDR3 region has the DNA TGCAGCGTTGCACAACAGGGATTACGAGCTTTCTTT.

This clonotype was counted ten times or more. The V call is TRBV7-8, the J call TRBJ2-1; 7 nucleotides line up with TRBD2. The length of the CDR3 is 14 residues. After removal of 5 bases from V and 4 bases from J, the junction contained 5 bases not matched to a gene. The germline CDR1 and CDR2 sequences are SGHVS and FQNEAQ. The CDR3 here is CASSLWGGYNEQFF. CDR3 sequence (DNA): TGTGCCAGCAGCCTCTGGGGGGGATACAATGAGCAGTTCTTC. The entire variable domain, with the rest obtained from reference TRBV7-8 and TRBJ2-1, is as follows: GAGVSQSPRYKVAKRGQDVALRCDPISGHVSLFWYQQALGQGPEFLTYFQNEAQLDKSGLPSDRFFAERPEGSVSTLKIQRTQQEDSAVYLCASSLWGGYNEQFFGPGTRLTVL.

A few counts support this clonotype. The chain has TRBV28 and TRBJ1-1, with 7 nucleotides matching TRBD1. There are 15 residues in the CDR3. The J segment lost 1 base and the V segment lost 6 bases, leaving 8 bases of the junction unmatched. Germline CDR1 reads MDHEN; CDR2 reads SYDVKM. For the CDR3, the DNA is TGTGCCAGCAGCCGAACCGGGACAGCGAACACTGAAGCTTTCTTT. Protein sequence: CASSRTGTANTEAFF. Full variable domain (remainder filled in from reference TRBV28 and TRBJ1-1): DVKVTQSSRYLVKRTGEKVFLECVQDMDHENMFWYRQDPGLGLRLIYFSYDVKMKEKGDIPEGYSVSREKKERFSLILESASTNQTSMYLCASSRTGTANTEAFFGQGTRLTVV.

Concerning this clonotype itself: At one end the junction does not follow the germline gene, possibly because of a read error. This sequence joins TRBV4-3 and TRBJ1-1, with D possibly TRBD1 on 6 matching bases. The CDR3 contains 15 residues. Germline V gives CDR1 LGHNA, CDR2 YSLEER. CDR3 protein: CASSQAGGQNTGAFF. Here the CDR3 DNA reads TGCGCCAGCAGCCAAGCGGGAGGACAGAACACTGGAGCTTTCTTT.

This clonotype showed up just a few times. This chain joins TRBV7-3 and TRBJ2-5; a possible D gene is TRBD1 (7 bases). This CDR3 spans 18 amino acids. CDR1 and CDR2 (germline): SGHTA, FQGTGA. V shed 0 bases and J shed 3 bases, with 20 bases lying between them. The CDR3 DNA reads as TGTGCCAGCAGCTTAACAGGCCGGGACACCAGGGGGGAAGAGACCCAGTACTTC. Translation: CASSLTGRDTRGEETQYF.

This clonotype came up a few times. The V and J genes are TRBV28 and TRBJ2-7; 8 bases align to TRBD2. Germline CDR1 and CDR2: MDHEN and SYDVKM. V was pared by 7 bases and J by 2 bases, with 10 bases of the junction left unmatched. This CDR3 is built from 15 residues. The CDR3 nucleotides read TGTGCCAGCAAGATCAGCGGGAGCATTCCCTACGAGCAGTACTTC. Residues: CASKISGSIPYEQYF.

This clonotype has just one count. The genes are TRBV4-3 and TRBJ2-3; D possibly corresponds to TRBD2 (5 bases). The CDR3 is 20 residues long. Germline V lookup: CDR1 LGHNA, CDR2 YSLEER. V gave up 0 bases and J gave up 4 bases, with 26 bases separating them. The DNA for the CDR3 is TGCGCCAGCAGCCAAGAAATCCCCGACGGCTGGGGAGAGTCGGCAGATACGCAGTATTTT. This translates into CASSQEIPDGWGESADTQYF.